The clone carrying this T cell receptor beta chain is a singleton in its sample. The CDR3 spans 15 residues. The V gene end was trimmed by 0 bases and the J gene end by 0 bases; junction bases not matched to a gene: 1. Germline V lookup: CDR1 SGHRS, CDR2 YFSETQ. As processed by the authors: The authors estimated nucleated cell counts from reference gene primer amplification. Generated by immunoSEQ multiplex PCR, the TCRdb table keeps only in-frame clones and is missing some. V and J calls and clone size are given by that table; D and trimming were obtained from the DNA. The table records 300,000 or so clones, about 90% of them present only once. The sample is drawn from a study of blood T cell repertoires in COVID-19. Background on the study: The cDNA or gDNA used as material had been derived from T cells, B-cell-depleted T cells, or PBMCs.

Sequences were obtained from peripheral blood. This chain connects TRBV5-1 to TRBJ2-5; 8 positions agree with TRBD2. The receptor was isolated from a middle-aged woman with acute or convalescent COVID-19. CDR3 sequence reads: CASSLERENQETQYF. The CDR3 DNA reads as TGCGCCAGCAGCTTGGAGCGGGAGAACCAAGAGACCCAGTACTTC.